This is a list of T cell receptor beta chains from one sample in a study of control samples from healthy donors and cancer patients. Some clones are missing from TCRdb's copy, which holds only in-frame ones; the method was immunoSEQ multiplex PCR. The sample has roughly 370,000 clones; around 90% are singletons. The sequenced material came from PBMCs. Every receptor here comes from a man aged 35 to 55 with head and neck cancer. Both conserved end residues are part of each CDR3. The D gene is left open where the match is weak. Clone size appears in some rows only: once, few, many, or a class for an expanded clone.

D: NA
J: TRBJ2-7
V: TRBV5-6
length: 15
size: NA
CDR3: CASSPDHYGLYEQYF
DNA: TGTGCCAGCAGCCCTGACCACTATGGGCTCTACGAGCAGTACTTC

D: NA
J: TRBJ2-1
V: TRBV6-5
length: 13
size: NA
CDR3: CASSYGGPDEQFF
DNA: TGTGCCAGCAGTTATGGGGGACCGGATGAGCAGTTCTTC

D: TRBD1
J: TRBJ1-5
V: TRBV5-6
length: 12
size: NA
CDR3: CASTDRVQPQHF
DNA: TGTGCCAGCACGGACAGGGTCCAGCCCCAGCATTTT

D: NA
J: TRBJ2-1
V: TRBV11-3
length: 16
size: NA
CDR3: CASSLVGPGSYNEQFF
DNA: TGTGCCAGCAGCTTAGTGGGGCCAGGGTCCTACAATGAGCAGTTCTTC

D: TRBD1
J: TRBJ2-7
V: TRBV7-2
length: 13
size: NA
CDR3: CASSPQGLYEQYF
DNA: TGTGCCAGCAGCCCACAGGGGCTCTACGAGCAGTACTTC

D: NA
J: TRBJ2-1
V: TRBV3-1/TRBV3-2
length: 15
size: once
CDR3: CASSQANHFGNEQFF
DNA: TGTGCCAGCAGCCAAGCCAACCACTTTGGCAATGAGCAGTTCTTC

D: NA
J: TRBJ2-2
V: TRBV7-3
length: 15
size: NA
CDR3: CASSFGGGYAGELFF
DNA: TGTGCCAGCAGCTTTGGTGGGGGTTACGCCGGGGAGCTGTTTTTT

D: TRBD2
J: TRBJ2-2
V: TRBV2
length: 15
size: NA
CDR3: CASSALLAGTGELFF
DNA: TGTGCCAGCAGTGCTCTACTAGCGGGTACCGGGGAGCTGTTTTTT

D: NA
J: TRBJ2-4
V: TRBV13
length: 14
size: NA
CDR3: CASSTRLEGNIQYF
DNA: TGTGCCAGCAGCACCCGACTTGAGGGTAACATTCAGTACTTC

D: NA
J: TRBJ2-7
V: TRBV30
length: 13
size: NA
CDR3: CAWSPPLGSEQYF
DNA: TGTGCCTGGAGTCCACCATTGGGGTCCGAGCAGTACTTC

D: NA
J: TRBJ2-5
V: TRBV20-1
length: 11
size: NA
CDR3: CSARLGETQYF
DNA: TGCAGTGCTAGACTTGGAGAGACCCAGTACTTC

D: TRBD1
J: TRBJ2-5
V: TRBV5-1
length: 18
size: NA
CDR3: CASSLGQDTRLNQETQYF
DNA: TGCGCCAGCAGCTTAGGACAGGATACCCGCTTAAACCAAGAGACCCAGTACTTC

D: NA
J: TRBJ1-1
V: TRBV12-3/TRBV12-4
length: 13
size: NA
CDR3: CASSLMDIGEAFF
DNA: TGTGCCAGCAGTTTAATGGACATAGGTGAAGCTTTCTTT

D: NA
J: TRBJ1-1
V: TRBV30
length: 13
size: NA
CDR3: CAWRGGMNTEAFF
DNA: TGTGCCTGGAGGGGGGGCATGAACACTGAAGCTTTCTTT

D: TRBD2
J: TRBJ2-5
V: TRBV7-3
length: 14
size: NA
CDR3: CASSSGTSGETQYF
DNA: TGTGCCAGCAGCTCCGGGACTAGCGGTGAGACCCAGTACTTC

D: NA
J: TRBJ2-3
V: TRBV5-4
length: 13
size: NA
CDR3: CASSLGGTDTQYF
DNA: TGTGCCAGCAGCTTGGGAGGCACAGATACGCAGTATTTT

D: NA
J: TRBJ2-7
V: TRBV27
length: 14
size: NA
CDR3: CASSLGLESYEQYF
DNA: TGTGCCAGCAGTTTAGGGCTGGAGTCCTACGAGCAGTACTTC

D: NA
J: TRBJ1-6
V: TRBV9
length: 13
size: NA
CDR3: CASSGTVGSPLHF
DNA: TGTGCCAGCAGCGGGACAGTCGGATCACCCCTCCACTTT

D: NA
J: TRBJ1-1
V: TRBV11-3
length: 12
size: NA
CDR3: CASSGLNTEAFF
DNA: TGTGCCAGCAGCGGACTGAACACTGAAGCTTTCTTT

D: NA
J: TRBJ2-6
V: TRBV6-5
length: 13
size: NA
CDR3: CATYSPGANVLTF
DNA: TGTGCCACCTACAGCCCAGGGGCCAACGTCCTGACTTTC

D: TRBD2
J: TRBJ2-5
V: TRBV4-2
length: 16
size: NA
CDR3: CASSQDLAGDQETQYF
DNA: TGTGCCAGCAGCCAAGATCTAGCGGGGGATCAAGAGACCCAGTACTTC

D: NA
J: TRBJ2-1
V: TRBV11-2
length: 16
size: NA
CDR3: CASSSGVGPSYNEQFF
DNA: TGTGCCAGCAGCTCAGGAGTAGGGCCATCCTACAATGAGCAGTTCTTC

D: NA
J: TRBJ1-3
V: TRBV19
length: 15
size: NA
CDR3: CASSLRPGPGNTIYF
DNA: TGTGCCAGTTCCCTCCGGCCAGGGCCTGGAAACACCATATATTTT

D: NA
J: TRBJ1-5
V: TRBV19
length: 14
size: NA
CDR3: CASSSDRSWEPQHF
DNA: TGTGCCAGTAGCTCAGACAGGTCGTGGGAGCCCCAGCATTTT

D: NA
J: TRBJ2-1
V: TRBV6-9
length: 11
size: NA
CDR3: CASRRSGPGFF
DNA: TGTGCCAGCAGGCGATCGGGGCCGGGTTTCTTC

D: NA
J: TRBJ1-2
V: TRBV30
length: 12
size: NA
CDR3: CAWSVSNYGYTF
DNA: TGTGCCTGGAGTGTATCAAACTATGGCTACACCTTC

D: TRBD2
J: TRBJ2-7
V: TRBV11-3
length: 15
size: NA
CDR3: CASSLYGGSSYEQYF
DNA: TGTGCCAGCAGCTTATACGGCGGGAGCTCCTACGAGCAGTACTTC

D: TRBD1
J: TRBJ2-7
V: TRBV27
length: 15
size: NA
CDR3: CASSGDRGASYEQYF
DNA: TGTGCCAGCAGCGGGGACAGGGGGGCTTCCTACGAGCAGTACTTC

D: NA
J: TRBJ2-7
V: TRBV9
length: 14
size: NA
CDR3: CASSPLTGNYEQYF
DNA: TGTGCCAGCAGCCCATTAACAGGGAACTACGAGCAGTACTTC

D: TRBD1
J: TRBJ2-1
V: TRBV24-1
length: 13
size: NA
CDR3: CATSGTGGWEQFF
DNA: TGTGCCACCAGTGGGACAGGTGGTTGGGAGCAGTTCTTC

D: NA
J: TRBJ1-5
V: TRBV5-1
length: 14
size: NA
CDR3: CASSLDASNQPQHF
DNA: TGCGCCAGCAGCTTGGACGCCAGCAATCAGCCCCAGCATTTT

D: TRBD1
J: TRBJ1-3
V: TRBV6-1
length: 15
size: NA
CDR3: CASSERTGSGNTIYF
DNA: TGTGCCAGCAGTGAACGGACAGGCTCTGGAAACACCATATATTTT

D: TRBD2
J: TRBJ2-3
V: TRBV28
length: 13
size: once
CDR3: CASLKRGGGTQYF
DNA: TGTGCCAGCCTCAAACGGGGGGGCGGGACGCAGTATTTT

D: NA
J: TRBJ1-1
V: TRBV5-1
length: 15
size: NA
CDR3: CASSLVTGEGTEAFF
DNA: TGCGCCAGCAGCTTGGTGACAGGTGAAGGGACTGAAGCTTTCTTT

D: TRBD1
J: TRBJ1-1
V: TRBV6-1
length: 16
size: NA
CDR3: CASSVTGAFGNTEAFF
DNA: TGTGCCAGCAGTGTGACAGGGGCGTTCGGAAACACTGAAGCTTTCTTT

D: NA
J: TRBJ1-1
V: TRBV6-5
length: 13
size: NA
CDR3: CASIGTANTEAFF
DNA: TGTGCCAGCATCGGGACGGCGAACACTGAAGCTTTCTTT

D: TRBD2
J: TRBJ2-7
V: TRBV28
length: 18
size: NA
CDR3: CASSAAGTSGRSPYEQYF
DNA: TGTGCCAGCAGTGCGGCCGGGACTAGCGGGAGGTCCCCCTACGAGCAGTACTTC

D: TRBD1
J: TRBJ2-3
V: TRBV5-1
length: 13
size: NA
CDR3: CASSIGTGDTQYF
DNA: TGCGCCAGCAGCATAGGGACAGGAGATACGCAGTATTTT

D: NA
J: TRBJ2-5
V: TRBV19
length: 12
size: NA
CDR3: CATSDGQETQYF
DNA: TGTGCCACCTCGGACGGACAAGAGACCCAGTACTTC

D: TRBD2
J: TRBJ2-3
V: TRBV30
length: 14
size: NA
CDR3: CAWRSSGGADTQYF
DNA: TGTGCCTGGAGATCTAGCGGGGGGGCAGATACGCAGTATTTT

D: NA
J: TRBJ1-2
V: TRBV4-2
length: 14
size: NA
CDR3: CASSQDPQGGGYTF
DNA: TGTGCCAGCAGCCAAGACCCCCAGGGAGGCGGCTACACCTTC

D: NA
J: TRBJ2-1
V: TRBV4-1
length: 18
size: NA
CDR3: CASSQDSLAPSSYNEQFF
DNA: TGCGCCAGCAGCCAAGATTCGCTAGCGCCCAGCTCCTACAATGAGCAGTTCTTC

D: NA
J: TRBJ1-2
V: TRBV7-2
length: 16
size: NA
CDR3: CASSFVGGGNSYGYTF
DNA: TGTGCCAGCAGCTTTGTGGGTGGGGGGAATAGTTATGGCTACACCTTC

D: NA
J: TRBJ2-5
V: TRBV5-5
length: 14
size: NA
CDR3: CASSFSPARETQYF
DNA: TGTGCCAGCAGCTTTAGTCCAGCCAGGGAGACCCAGTACTTC

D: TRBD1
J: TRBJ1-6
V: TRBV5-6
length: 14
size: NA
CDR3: CASSFSRGHSPLHF
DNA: TGTGCCAGCAGCTTCTCCAGGGGGCATTCACCCCTCCACTTT

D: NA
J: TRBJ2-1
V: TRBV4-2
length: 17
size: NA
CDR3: CASSQDGLRERYNEQFF
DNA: TGTGCCAGCAGCCAAGATGGTTTACGGGAGAGGTACAATGAGCAGTTCTTC

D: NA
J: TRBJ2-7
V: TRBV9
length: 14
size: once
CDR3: CASSVDINLREQYF
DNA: TGTGCCAGCAGCGTCGACATCAACCTGCGGGAGCAGTACTTC

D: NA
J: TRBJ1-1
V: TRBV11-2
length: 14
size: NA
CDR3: CASSSAWRPTEAFF
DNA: TGTGCCAGCAGCTCCGCTTGGAGGCCGACTGAAGCTTTCTTT

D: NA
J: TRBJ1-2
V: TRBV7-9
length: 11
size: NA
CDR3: CASAADFGYTF
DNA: TGTGCCAGCGCAGCAGATTTTGGCTACACCTTC

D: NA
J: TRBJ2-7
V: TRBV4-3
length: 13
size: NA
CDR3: CASSQAIPYEQYF
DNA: TGCGCCAGCAGCCAAGCGATCCCATACGAGCAGTACTTC

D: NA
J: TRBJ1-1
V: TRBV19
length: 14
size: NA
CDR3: CASSVGTDPRRAFF
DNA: TGTGCCAGTAGTGTTGGGACGGACCCCCGAAGGGCTTTCTTT

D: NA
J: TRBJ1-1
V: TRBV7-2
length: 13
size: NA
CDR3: CASSGGAGTEAFF
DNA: TGTGCCAGCAGTGGAGGGGCAGGGACTGAAGCTTTCTTT

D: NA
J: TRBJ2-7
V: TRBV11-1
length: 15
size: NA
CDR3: CASSLAQGMSDEQYF
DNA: TGTGCCAGCAGCTTAGCCCAGGGGATGAGCGACGAGCAGTACTTC

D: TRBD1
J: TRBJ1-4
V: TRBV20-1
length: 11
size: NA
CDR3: CSAYDRGELFF
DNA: TGCAGTGCTTATGACAGGGGGGAACTGTTTTTT